There are a few counts of the clone carrying this T cell receptor beta chain. The target antigen is unknown. The data derive from a study of blood T cells in healthy people across ages. A J-beta primer mix and a sample-barcoded 5' primer were used in a second PCR of roughly 6 to 11 cycles. Each cDNA molecule carried a tag from a template-switch adaptor that contained 12 random nucleotides. TCRdb re-derived calls from the 5' RACE reads in MiXCR, one entry per CDR3 protein. Here the sample spans just over 1 million distinct CDR3 sequences, 40% to 45% being singletons. Donors each provided 7.5 to 10 milliliters of peripheral blood. This CDR3 is 15 amino acids long. Per germline, CDR1 SNHLY and CDR2 FYNNEI. Trimming took off 11 bases at V and 10 bases at J, with 26 bases between the two ends. Study-wide points: Strong correlation was found linking TCR beta diversity to naive T cell percentage. TCR beta diversity, measured per million T cells, fell in a roughly linear way with age.

Sequenced material: blood. The source of this sequence is a woman aged 60-75 years in good health. J is TRBJ1-4 and V is TRBV2; D is possibly TRBD1 (5 bases). The DNA of the CDR3 is TGTGCCTTCTCTTTGAAGGCAGAAGGGGTCAGAAAACTGTTTTTT. This translates into CAFSLKAEGVRKLFF.